This TCR beta chain is drawn from a study of PD-L1 blockade in urothelial cancer. Overall study context: Analysis of blood occurred 3 weeks (second dose) and 6 weeks after treatment start.

Points from the study as a whole: Patients who had durable benefit saw their tumor-associated blood clones expand more at 3 weeks.

It was locally advanced or metastatic urothelial carcinoma that patients had. The number of samples from each patient was between 1 and 8, taken pretreatment and on-treatment. Concerning this clone itself: The antigen remains undetermined.

Some clones are missing from TCRdb's copy, which holds only in-frame ones; the method was immunoSEQ multiplex PCR. The profile covers about 30,000 clones, with around 87% appearing a single time and roughly 3.5% taken by the ten largest. The sequence was collected from a man between 50 and 59 years old with urothelial cancer. The sample was PBMCs, taken around atezolizumab (anti-PD-L1) treatment.

This CDR3 is CASRRQGKSEKLFF. The CDR3 DNA sequence: TGTGCCAGTAGGCGACAGGGGAAGAGTGAAAAACTGTTTTTT. The chain has TRBV27 and TRBJ1-4; 8 nucleotides align to TRBD1. J gave up 7 bases and V 9 bases, and 10 bases lay outside the gene matches. CDR1 is MNHEY, CDR2 SMNVEV, per germline (reference sequence). The CDR3 runs 14 residues.